These T cell receptor beta chains were read from a single sample in a study of control samples from healthy donors and cancer patients. Using immunoSEQ multiplex PCR, the repertoire was profiled, and TCRdb retains in-frame clones only, with some absent. The profile shows more than 20,000 clones, more than 70% of them singletons. Sequenced: PBMCs. These receptors originate from a man aged 55 to 70 with head and neck cancer. Each CDR3 is given with its conserved first and last residue. D genes are given only for firm matches. Expanded clones get a size class; other rows say once, few or many, or leave the size out.

d_gene: -
v_gene: TRBV5-3
abundance: -
j_gene: TRBJ1-1
CDR3nt: TGTGCCAGAAGCTGGGGGGTGAGACCTGAAGCTTTCTTT
CDR3aa: CARSWGVRPEAFF

d_gene: TRBD2
v_gene: TRBV7-9
abundance: -
j_gene: TRBJ2-3
CDR3nt: TGTGCCAGCAGCTTCCTAGCGGGACGGACAGATACGCAGTATTTT
CDR3aa: CASSFLAGRTDTQYF

d_gene: TRBD1
v_gene: TRBV5-1
abundance: -
j_gene: TRBJ1-2
CDR3nt: TGCGCCAGCAGCGAGGGACAGGGACGCTATGGCTACACCTTC
CDR3aa: CASSEGQGRYGYTF

d_gene: -
v_gene: TRBV5-1
abundance: -
j_gene: TRBJ1-1
CDR3nt: TGCGCCAGCAGCTTGATTGGGGGGTATCAGGGAAGTGAAGCTTTCTTT
CDR3aa: CASSLIGGYQGSEAFF

d_gene: TRBD2
v_gene: TRBV7-6
abundance: -
j_gene: TRBJ2-3
CDR3nt: TGTGCCAGCAGCCACCCAGCGGGACTTTCCGCAGATACGCAGTATTTT
CDR3aa: CASSHPAGLSADTQYF

d_gene: -
v_gene: TRBV29-1
abundance: -
j_gene: TRBJ1-1
CDR3nt: TGCAGCGTTGCACAGGGTGCGAACACTGAAGCTTTCTTT
CDR3aa: CSVAQGANTEAFF

d_gene: -
v_gene: TRBV5-4
abundance: -
j_gene: TRBJ1-1
CDR3nt: TGTGCCAGCAGCTTGGAAGCCAGGCGGAACACTGAAGCTTTCTTT
CDR3aa: CASSLEARRNTEAFF

d_gene: -
v_gene: TRBV2
abundance: -
j_gene: TRBJ1-4
CDR3nt: TGTGCGACCGAGTCAACTAATGAAAAACTGTTTTTT
CDR3aa: CATESTNEKLFF

d_gene: -
v_gene: TRBV5-4
abundance: -
j_gene: TRBJ2-1
CDR3nt: TGTGCCAGCAGCCTGGGACGGAGCTCCTACAATGAGCAGTTCTTC
CDR3aa: CASSLGRSSYNEQFF

d_gene: TRBD2
v_gene: TRBV10-3
abundance: -
j_gene: TRBJ2-1
CDR3nt: TGTGCCATCAGCCCATGGGAGGGATCCTACAATGAGCAGTTCTTC
CDR3aa: CAISPWEGSYNEQFF

d_gene: TRBD2
v_gene: TRBV3-1/TRBV3-2
abundance: -
j_gene: TRBJ2-5
CDR3nt: TGTGCCAGCAGCCTACGATCTAGCGGGAGGGCCCAAGAGACCCAGTACTTC
CDR3aa: CASSLRSSGRAQETQYF

d_gene: -
v_gene: TRBV18
abundance: -
j_gene: TRBJ2-3
CDR3nt: TGTGCCAGCTCACTAGAAGCGGCCACAGATACGCAGTATTTT
CDR3aa: CASSLEAATDTQYF

d_gene: -
v_gene: TRBV7-3
abundance: -
j_gene: TRBJ2-7
CDR3nt: TGTGCCAGCAGCCCCATTGGGGGGGCAACCTACGAGCAGTACTTC
CDR3aa: CASSPIGGATYEQYF

d_gene: -
v_gene: TRBV27
abundance: -
j_gene: TRBJ2-6
CDR3nt: TGTGCCAGCAGTTTAGTGTCGTCTGGGGCCAACGTCCTGACTTTC
CDR3aa: CASSLVSSGANVLTF

d_gene: TRBD2
v_gene: TRBV6-1
abundance: -
j_gene: TRBJ2-2
CDR3nt: TGTGCCAGCAGTGAAGCGGCGGGAGGGGGCGGGGAGCTGTTTTTT
CDR3aa: CASSEAAGGGGELFF

d_gene: TRBD1
v_gene: TRBV4-2
abundance: once
j_gene: TRBJ2-6
CDR3nt: TGTGCCAGCAGCCAAGGATCCACAGGGGGCACCCTTTCTGGGGCCAACGTCCTGACTTTC
CDR3aa: CASSQGSTGGTLSGANVLTF

d_gene: TRBD2
v_gene: TRBV19
abundance: -
j_gene: TRBJ2-3
CDR3nt: TGTGCCAGTAAAGAAGCGGGAGTTTGGACAGATACGCAGTATTTT
CDR3aa: CASKEAGVWTDTQYF

d_gene: TRBD2
v_gene: TRBV4-2
abundance: -
j_gene: TRBJ2-1
CDR3nt: TGTGCCAGCAGCCAAGACCCGGGACTAGCGGGAGAGGGGAATGAGCAGTTCTTC
CDR3aa: CASSQDPGLAGEGNEQFF

d_gene: -
v_gene: TRBV19
abundance: -
j_gene: TRBJ1-1
CDR3nt: TGTGCCAGTAAAGCGATATACGGGAATGAAGCTTTCTTT
CDR3aa: CASKAIYGNEAFF

d_gene: TRBD2
v_gene: TRBV5-1
abundance: -
j_gene: TRBJ2-1
CDR3nt: TGCGCCAGCAGCTTGTTCCTAGCGGGAGGGAATGAGCAGTTCTTC
CDR3aa: CASSLFLAGGNEQFF

d_gene: -
v_gene: TRBV13
abundance: -
j_gene: TRBJ2-1
CDR3nt: TGTGCCAGCAGCTTCAACCCCCCCGGGGCAGGCAATGAGCAGTTCTTC
CDR3aa: CASSFNPPGAGNEQFF

d_gene: TRBD2
v_gene: TRBV5-8
abundance: -
j_gene: TRBJ2-1
CDR3nt: TGTGCCAGCAGCGGGGGAGGACTAGCAAACAATGAGCAGTTCTTC
CDR3aa: CASSGGGLANNEQFF

d_gene: -
v_gene: TRBV5-6
abundance: -
j_gene: TRBJ1-2
CDR3nt: TGTGCCAGCAGCTTAGGCCCAACACCTAACTATGGCTACACCTTC
CDR3aa: CASSLGPTPNYGYTF

d_gene: -
v_gene: TRBV30
abundance: -
j_gene: TRBJ2-6
CDR3nt: TGTGCCTGGAGTGTCCGCTCGGGGGCGCGATCTGGGGCCAACGTCCTGACTTTC
CDR3aa: CAWSVRSGARSGANVLTF

d_gene: TRBD1
v_gene: TRBV11-2
abundance: -
j_gene: TRBJ2-2
CDR3nt: TGTGCCAGCAGCGCCCGGACAGGGGGGTTGCTGTTTTTT
CDR3aa: CASSARTGGLLFF

d_gene: -
v_gene: TRBV24-1
abundance: -
j_gene: TRBJ1-5
CDR3nt: TGTGCCACCAGTGATGGACGGAGGGGGGATCAGCCCCAGCATTTT
CDR3aa: CATSDGRRGDQPQHF

d_gene: -
v_gene: TRBV29-1
abundance: -
j_gene: TRBJ2-3
CDR3nt: TGCAGCGTTGACGAAGATACGCAGTATTTT
CDR3aa: CSVDEDTQYF

d_gene: -
v_gene: TRBV18
abundance: -
j_gene: TRBJ2-3
CDR3nt: TGTGCCAGCTCACCATTCAGAAGTTCTAGCACAGATACGCAGTATTTT
CDR3aa: CASSPFRSSSTDTQYF

d_gene: TRBD1
v_gene: TRBV29-1
abundance: -
j_gene: TRBJ2-1
CDR3nt: TGCAGCGCTGGGGACAGGCTAAGCTCCTACAATGAGCAGTTCTTC
CDR3aa: CSAGDRLSSYNEQFF

d_gene: TRBD1
v_gene: TRBV30
abundance: -
j_gene: TRBJ2-1
CDR3nt: TGTGCCTGGATGGGACAGGGGGCTCTTGAGCAGTTCTTC
CDR3aa: CAWMGQGALEQFF

d_gene: -
v_gene: TRBV7-9
abundance: -
j_gene: TRBJ2-3
CDR3nt: TGTGCCAGCAGCTTGGTTAGCGGAACTAGCACAGATACGCAGTATTTT
CDR3aa: CASSLVSGTSTDTQYF

d_gene: TRBD2
v_gene: TRBV11-2
abundance: -
j_gene: TRBJ2-1
CDR3nt: TGTGCCAGCAGCTCAAGCGTGGGACTAGCTAATGAGCAGTTCTTC
CDR3aa: CASSSSVGLANEQFF

d_gene: TRBD2
v_gene: TRBV6-5
abundance: -
j_gene: TRBJ2-7
CDR3nt: TGTGCCACCCACCGGGCGGGGGGCTACGAGCAGTACTTC
CDR3aa: CATHRAGGYEQYF